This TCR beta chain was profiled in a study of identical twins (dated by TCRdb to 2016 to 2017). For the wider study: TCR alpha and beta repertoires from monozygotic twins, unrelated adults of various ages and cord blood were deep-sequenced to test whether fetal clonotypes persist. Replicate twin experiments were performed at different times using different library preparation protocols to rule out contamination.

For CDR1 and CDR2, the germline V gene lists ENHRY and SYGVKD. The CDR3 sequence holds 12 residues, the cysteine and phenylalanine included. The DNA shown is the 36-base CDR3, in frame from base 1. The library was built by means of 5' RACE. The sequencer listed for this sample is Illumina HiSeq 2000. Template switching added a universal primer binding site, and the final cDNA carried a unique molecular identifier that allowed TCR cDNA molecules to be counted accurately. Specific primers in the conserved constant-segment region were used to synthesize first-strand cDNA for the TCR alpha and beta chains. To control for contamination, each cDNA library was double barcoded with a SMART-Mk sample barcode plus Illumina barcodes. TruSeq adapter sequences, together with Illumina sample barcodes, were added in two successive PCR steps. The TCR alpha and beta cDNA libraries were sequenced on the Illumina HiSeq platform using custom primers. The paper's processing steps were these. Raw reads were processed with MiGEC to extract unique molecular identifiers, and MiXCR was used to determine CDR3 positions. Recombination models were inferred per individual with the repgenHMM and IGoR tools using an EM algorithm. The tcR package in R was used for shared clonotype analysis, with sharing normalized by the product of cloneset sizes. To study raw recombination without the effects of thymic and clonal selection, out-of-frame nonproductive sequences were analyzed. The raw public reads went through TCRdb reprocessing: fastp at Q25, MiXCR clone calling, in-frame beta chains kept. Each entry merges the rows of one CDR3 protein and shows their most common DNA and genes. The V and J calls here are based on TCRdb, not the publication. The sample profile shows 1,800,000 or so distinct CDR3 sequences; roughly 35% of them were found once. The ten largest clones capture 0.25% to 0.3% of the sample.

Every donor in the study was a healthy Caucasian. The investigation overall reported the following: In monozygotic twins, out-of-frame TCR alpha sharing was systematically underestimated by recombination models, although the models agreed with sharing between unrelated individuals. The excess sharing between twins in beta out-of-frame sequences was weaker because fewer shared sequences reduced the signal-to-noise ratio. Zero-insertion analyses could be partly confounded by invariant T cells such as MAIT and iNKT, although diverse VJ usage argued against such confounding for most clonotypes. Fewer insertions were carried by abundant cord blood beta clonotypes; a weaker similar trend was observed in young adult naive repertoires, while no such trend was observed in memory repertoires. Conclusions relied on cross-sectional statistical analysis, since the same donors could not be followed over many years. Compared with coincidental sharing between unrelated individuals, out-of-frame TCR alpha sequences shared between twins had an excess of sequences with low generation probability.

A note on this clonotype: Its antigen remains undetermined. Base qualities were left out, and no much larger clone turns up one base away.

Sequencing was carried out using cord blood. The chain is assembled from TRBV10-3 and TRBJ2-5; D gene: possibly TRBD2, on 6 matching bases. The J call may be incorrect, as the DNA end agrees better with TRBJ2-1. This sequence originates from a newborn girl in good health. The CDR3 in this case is CAIGGSQETQFF. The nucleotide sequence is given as TGTGCCATCGGAGGGTCCCAAGAGACCCAGTTCTTC.